This entry lists 29 T cell receptor beta chains sequenced from one sample in a study of cytomegalovirus exposure and HLA in healthy donors. Clones were sequenced by immunoSEQ multiplex PCR, and TCRdb holds only the in-frame ones, with some missing. Among 90,000 or so clones listed, about 96% were seen once. Source material: PBMCs. Receptor source: a man younger than 35 in good health and CMV-seronegative.

CDR3 bases: TGTGCCAGAAGGCGGCGGGGCGAGCAGTTCTTC. This sequence encodes CARRRRGEQFF. The chain couples TRBV7-5 to TRBJ2-1; no DNA check was done on the table's D call, TRBD2. TRBV7-5 is a documented pseudogene. The CDR3 contains 11 residues.

The chain recombines TRBV6-4 with TRBJ2-5; D not resolved. CDR1 and CDR2 (germline): MRHNA, SNTAGT. The CDR3 spans 10 residues. Between the trimmed V and J ends, which lost 11 bases and 4 bases, there was a span of 8 bases. As DNA, the CDR3 is TGTGCCGAGAAAACAGAGACCCAGTACTTC. Its protein is CAEKTETQYF.

This chain uses TRBV5-6 with TRBJ2-7; TRBD2 matches at 9 bases. Trimming took 4 bases from V and 2 from J; bases not matched to a gene: 13. CDR1 is SGHDT and CDR2 is YYEEEE in the germline V gene. This CDR3 has 17 amino acids. The CDR3 nucleotides read TGTGCCAGCAGCATGAACAGCATGACTAGCGGTACCTACGAGCAGTACTTC. Its translation is CASSMNSMTSGTYEQYF.

The genes are TRBV9 and TRBJ2-3, with 11 bases aligning to TRBD2. The ends lost 5 bases at V and 6 bases at J; junction bases unmatched: 17. Germline V gene lookup returns CDR1 SGDLS and CDR2 YYNGEE. The CDR3 is 18 amino acids. In DNA, the CDR3 is TGTGCCAGCAGTAGCCTGAGTGGACTAGCGGGCCCAAGGGATACGCAGTATTTT. Translation gives CASSSLSGLAGPRDTQYF.

This chain links TRBV28 with TRBJ2-5, with 11 positions matching TRBD2. Unmatched junction bases numbered 12, after V lost 5 bases and J lost 4 bases. The germline V gene has CDR1 MDHEN and CDR2 SYDVKM. The CDR3 sequence is 17 residues long. The CDR3 region has the DNA TGTGCCAGCAGTCCCTCTACGGGACTAGCGGAGGGAGAGACCCAGTACTTC. This codes for CASSPSTGLAEGETQYF.

V usage is TRBV7-9 and J usage is TRBJ1-5; D is possibly TRBD1 (5 bases). The ends were cut back, 1 base at V and 7 bases at J, with 14 bases in the middle. The CDR3 loop spans 15 amino acids. Germline CDR1 reads SEHNR; CDR2 reads FQNEAQ (reference sequence). The CDR3 coding sequence is TGTGCCAGCAGCTTAGGGGACGGGAGTTTACAGCCCCAGCATTTT. It yields the protein CASSLGDGSLQPQHF.

V gene TRBV19 combines with J gene TRBJ1-5; TRBD1 aligns across 8 bases. The CDR3 is 15 residues long. Unmatched junction bases numbered 10, after V lost 7 bases and J lost 5 bases. Germline CDR1 reads LNHDA; CDR2 reads SQIVND (reference sequence). The CDR3 reads CASTSTGGSDQPQHF. In DNA, the CDR3 is TGTGCCAGTACATCTACAGGGGGTTCCGATCAGCCCCAGCATTTT.

V and J are TRBV11-3 and TRBJ1-1, with D possibly TRBD1 on 5 matching bases. Between the trimmed V and J ends, which lost 4 bases and 6 bases, there was a span of 15 bases. The CDR3 is 14 amino acids. CDR1 SGHNT and CDR2 YENEEA come from the germline V gene. This CDR3 is CASSYGRVHAEAFF. The CDR3, as DNA: TGTGCCAGCAGCTATGGCAGGGTCCACGCTGAAGCTTTCTTT.

The gene calls are TRBV4-1 and TRBJ2-2; D is unclear. With 4 bases removed from V and 0 bases from J, the gap between germline ends came to 15 bases. This CDR3 is built from 17 residues. Germline V lookup: CDR1 MGHRA, CDR2 YSYEKL. CDR3 protein: CASSPRGTTPNTGELFF. DNA for the CDR3: TGCGCCAGCAGCCCCAGAGGAACCACTCCGAACACCGGGGAGCTGTTTTTT.

The J gene is TRBJ2-7, the V gene TRBV28; 9 bases map to TRBD2. The germline gives CDR1 MDHEN, CDR2 SYDVKM. The CDR3 has 18 amino acids. Trimming took 5 bases from V and 0 from J; bases not matched to a gene: 14. As DNA, the CDR3 is TGTGCCAGCAGTCCGGGGGTAGCGGGAGTCCTCCTCTCCTACGAGCAGTACTTC. Its protein product is CASSPGVAGVLLSYEQYF.

The DNA for the CDR3 is TGTGCCAGTAGTATAGCGGGACAGGGGGCGGGTTACACTGAAGCTTTCTTT. It encodes CASSIAGQGAGYTEAFF. The chain links TRBV19 to TRBJ1-1, with 12 bases fitting TRBD1. With V trimmed by 1 base and J by 3 bases, 6 bases remained unmatched. The CDR3 totals 17 residues. The germline CDR1 and CDR2 sequences are LNHDA and SQIVND (reference sequence).

This clone was seen a single time. The V gene is TRBV2, the J gene TRBJ2-3; 7 positions match TRBD1. V lost 5 bases to trimming and J lost 10 bases; unmatched junction nucleotides: 9. There are 13 residues in the CDR3. Germline V lookup: CDR1 SNHLY, CDR2 FYNNEI. This CDR3 reads CASSSDTGVAQYF. The CDR3 DNA reads TGTGCCAGCAGTTCTGACACAGGGGTCGCGCAGTATTTT.

The chain joins TRBV9 to TRBJ2-3, with D possibly matching TRBD2 (6 bases). Deletions cut 4 bases from V and 4 bases from J, with 13 bases between. In germline, CDR1 is SGDLS, CDR2 YYNGEE. The CDR3 is 14 residues long. The CDR3 DNA is TGTGCCAGCAGCCCACGGGAGTCCCCAGATACGCAGTATTTT. Its protein is CASSPRESPDTQYF.

V gene TRBV6-4 combines with J gene TRBJ2-3; D remains unclear. Germline-derived CDR1 and CDR2 are MRHNA and SNTAGT. This CDR3 contains 13 residues. The ends were cut back, 2 bases at V and 1 base at J, with 4 bases in the middle. CDR3 sequence (DNA): TGTGCCAGCAGTGACCAGGGCACAGATACGCAGTATTTT. Protein product: CASSDQGTDTQYF.

V usage is TRBV6-6 and J usage is TRBJ1-1; 9 positions agree with TRBD1. Per the germline V gene, CDR1 is MNHNY and CDR2 is SVGAGI (reference sequence). The CDR3 runs 16 residues. Trimming took 8 bases from V and 3 from J; bases not matched to a gene: 13. CDR3 region: CASSSRDREEDTEAFF. CDR3 DNA: TGTGCCAGCTCTTCCCGGGACAGGGAGGAGGACACTGAAGCTTTCTTT.

This chain joins TRBV11-2 and TRBJ2-7, with 12 bases matching TRBD2. The germline gives CDR1 SGHAT, CDR2 FQNNGV. The CDR3 consists of 17 residues. V gave up 4 bases and J gave up 2 bases; unmatched junction bases: 9. CDR3 protein: CASSSLAGGPITYEQYF. Written as DNA, the CDR3 is TGTGCCAGCAGCTCGCTAGCGGGAGGGCCTATCACCTACGAGCAGTACTTC.

The V gene is TRBV7-9, the J gene TRBJ2-2; 9 bases agree with TRBD1. Germline CDR1 reads SEHNR; CDR2 reads FQNEAQ (reference sequence). The CDR3 is made up of 14 amino acids. Germline trimming cut 5 bases from V and 6 bases from J; bases unmatched to any gene: 4. The CDR3 protein is CASSTDRGPGELFF. The CDR3 DNA follows: TGTGCCAGCAGCACGGACAGGGGTCCCGGGGAGCTGTTTTTT.

The chain joins TRBV19 to TRBJ1-1; no definite D call. V was shortened by 4 bases and J by 0 bases, with 9 bases between the two germline ends. CDR1 and CDR2 (germline): LNHDA, SQIVND (reference sequence). This CDR3 spans 14 amino acids. The CDR3 sequence is CASSSQSMNTEAFF. DNA for the CDR3: TGTGCCAGTAGTAGTCAGTCGATGAACACTGAAGCTTTCTTT.

This clone has only one observation. The V call is TRBV29-1, the J call TRBJ2-6; a possible D gene is TRBD1 (6 bases). With 4 bases removed from V and 3 bases from J, the gap between germline ends came to 10 bases. Germline V gene sequence: CDR1 SQVTM, CDR2 ANQGSEA. CDR3 size: 14 residues. The CDR3 here is CSVVTGYGANVLTF. Here the CDR3 DNA reads TGCAGCGTTGTAACAGGGTATGGGGCCAACGTCCTGACTTTC.

V is TRBV6-6 and J is TRBJ2-5; a possible D gene is TRBD1 (5 bases). V was clipped by 5 bases and J by 1 base, with 11 bases between them. CDR3 size: 14 residues. Germline assignment: CDR1 MNHNY and CDR2 SVGAGI (reference sequence). In nucleotides, the CDR3 is TGTGCCAGCAGTAACGGACAACTCCAAGAGACCCAGTACTTC. Protein: CASSNGQLQETQYF.

The rearrangement joins TRBV19 to TRBJ2-2; the D is unclear. The CDR3 runs 12 residues. Germline V gene data show CDR1 as LNHDA and CDR2 as SQIVND (reference sequence). V lost 6 bases to trimming and J lost 7 bases, with 9 bases between them. The CDR3 DNA reads as TGTGCCAGTAGCCAGGTCAGCGGGGAGCTGTTTTTT. It codes for CASSQVSGELFF.

The V gene is TRBV6-5, the J gene TRBJ1-5; 7 bases are a match to TRBD1. CDR3 length: 14 amino acids. The germline V gene encodes CDR1 MNHEY and CDR2 SVGAGI. After removal of 6 bases from V and 10 bases from J, the junction contained 12 bases not matched to a gene. Here the CDR3 reads CASRNRQGRGPQHF. The DNA for the CDR3 is TGTGCCAGCAGGAACCGACAGGGAAGGGGTCCCCAGCATTTT.

This chain's CDR3 is CASQGRYGYTF. The CDR3 region has the DNA TGTGCCTCACAGGGAAGGTATGGCTACACCTTC. The chain joins TRBV14 to TRBJ1-2; a possible D gene is TRBD1 (6 bases). This CDR3 has 11 amino acids. The V gene's germline CDR1 is SGHDN and CDR2 FVKESK. The V end was cut by 11 bases, the J end by 5 bases, with 12 bases between.

This clone was counted a single time. In DNA form, the CDR3 reads TGTGCCAGCAGTTTAGGGACAGGGCTTGGAGGGGCTGAAGCTTTCTTT. Its protein is CASSLGTGLGGAEAFF. V is TRBV27 and J is TRBJ1-1, with TRBD1 matching 9 bases. CDR3 size: 16 residues. Trimming removed 2 bases from V and 6 bases from J; junction bases left unmatched: 10. Looked up from germline, CDR1 is MNHEY and CDR2 is SMNVEV (reference sequence).

In its sample, this clone was seen once. The chain joins TRBV7-2 to TRBJ1-3; 9 bases map to TRBD1. The CDR3 is 16 amino acids. Germline-derived CDR1 and CDR2 are SGHTA and FQGNSA. With V trimmed by 5 bases and J by 0 bases, 5 bases remained unmatched. The CDR3 DNA reads TGTGCCAGCAGCCCCTTGACAGGGGGCTCTGGAAACACCATATATTTT. It is translated as CASSPLTGGSGNTIYF.

The chain carries TRBV7-8 and TRBJ1-4; no definite D call. Trimming removed 6 bases at V and 0 bases at J, with 11 bases between. CDR1 and CDR2 from the germline V gene are SGHVS and FQNEAQ. The CDR3 is 15 amino acids. The CDR3 protein is CASRAYVATNEKLFF. CDR3 DNA: TGTGCCAGCAGAGCATATGTTGCAACTAATGAAAAACTGTTTTTT.

This chain links TRBV7-2 with TRBJ2-5; TRBD1 agrees at 7 bases. The V gene's germline CDR1 is SGHTA and CDR2 FQGNSA. The junction had 9 bases not matched to a gene; V was cut back by 4 bases and J by 1 base. The CDR3 has 16 residues. As DNA, the CDR3 is TGTGCCAGCAGCTCAACCCCCTCAGGGGGCCAAGAGACCCAGTACTTC. It codes for CASSSTPSGGQETQYF.

This sequence joins TRBV30 and TRBJ2-7; TRBD1 matches at 8 bases. V shed 2 bases and J 4 bases; nucleotides not matched to a gene: 4. The CDR3 is made up of 13 amino acids. Germline assignment: CDR1 GTSNPN and CDR2 SVGIG (reference sequence). The CDR3 DNA sequence: TGTGCCTGGAGTCGTCGGACAGGGTACGAGCAGTACGTC. Translation: CAWSRRTGYEQYV.

The chain links TRBV30 to TRBJ1-1, with D possibly being TRBD1 (5 bases). V was clipped by 3 bases and J by 8 bases, with 10 bases between them. The germline V gene encodes CDR1 GTSNPN and CDR2 SVGIG (reference sequence). The CDR3 is 11 residues long. CDR3: CAWRARGEAFF. The CDR3 DNA reads as TGTGCCTGGAGGGCGCGGGGGGAAGCTTTCTTT.